A selection of T cell receptor beta chains follows, all from one sample in a study of beta chain features in type 1 diabetes. The assay was immunoSEQ multiplex PCR, and TCRdb's table has in-frame clones only and misses some. Of some 230,000 clones in the sample, around 9.6% are singletons; the top ten hold about 0.03%. Sequenced sample: naive CD4+ T cells from blood. Receptors originate from a woman younger than 30 in good health. Both conserved end residues are part of each CDR3. The D gene is left open where the match is weak. The size entry is marked missing in some rows and otherwise reads once, few, many or a size class.

d_call	v_call	clone_size	j_call	cdr3_nt	cdr3_aa
TRBD1	TRBV25-1	NA	TRBJ1-4	TGTGCCAGCAGCCCAGACAGGGGGCCGGTTGAAAAACTGTTTTTT	CASSPDRGPVEKLFF
TRBD2	TRBV11-1	NA	TRBJ2-1	TGTGCCAGCAGCTTAGAATCGCTACTAGCGGGAGGGTACAATGAGCAGTTCTTC	CASSLESLLAGGYNEQFF
TRBD1	TRBV19	NA	TRBJ1-5	TGTGCCAGTAGTTCACAGGGGGCTCGGGAGCCCCAGCATTTT	CASSSQGAREPQHF
NA	TRBV25-1	many	TRBJ2-3	TGTGCCAGCAGCGGGATGGATACGCAGTATTTT	CASSGMDTQYF
TRBD1	TRBV5-1	NA	TRBJ2-3	TGCGCCAGCAGCCGGGACAGCAGCACAGATACGCAGTATTTT	CASSRDSSTDTQYF
TRBD2	TRBV5-1	NA	TRBJ2-2	TGCGCCAGCAGCTTGAATCCTAGCGGTAACACCGGGGAGCTGTTTTTT	CASSLNPSGNTGELFF
TRBD1	TRBV5-1	NA	TRBJ1-2	TGCGCCAGCAGCTTGGGGGAGCAGGGGGGAAGTGGCTACACCTTC	CASSLGEQGGSGYTF
TRBD1	TRBV6-1	few	TRBJ1-2	TGTGCCAGCAGAGAAGGGACAGGCTACGGCTACACCTTC	CASREGTGYGYTF
TRBD2	TRBV6-1	NA	TRBJ2-1	TGTGCCAGCAGTGAGGGCGCGGGAGTGGAGTTCTTC	CASSEGAGVEFF
TRBD1	TRBV5-6	few	TRBJ2-1	TGTGCCAGCAGCTTGGCGGGCAGGGGGCAAGAGAATGAGCAGTTCTTC	CASSLAGRGQENEQFF
NA	TRBV5-1	few	TRBJ2-5	TGCGCCAGCAGCGGCTCGCAAGAGACCCAGTACTTC	CASSGSQETQYF
NA	TRBV7-2	NA	TRBJ2-1	TGTGCCAGCAGCATTGACATCAGCTCCTACAATGAGCAGTTCTTC	CASSIDISSYNEQFF
NA	TRBV2	NA	TRBJ2-5	TGTGCCAGCAGTGGTGGGAGCGGCAATAGGGAGACCCAGTACTTC	CASSGGSGNRETQYF
TRBD2	TRBV5-1	NA	TRBJ2-7	TGCGCCAGCAGCCCGCCCAGGGAGGGCTCCTACGAGCAGTACTTC	CASSPPREGSYEQYF
NA	TRBV5-1	NA	TRBJ2-3	TGCGCCAGCAGCGTACAGGGTGCAGATACGCAGTATTTT	CASSVQGADTQYF
TRBD1	TRBV7-9	many	TRBJ2-3	TGTGCCAGCAGCTTCGACAGGGTCGGATCAGATACGCAGTATTTT	CASSFDRVGSDTQYF
TRBD2	TRBV29-1	NA	TRBJ2-1	TGCAGCGTGGGGACTAGCGGGAGAGTTGGCAATGAGCAGTTCTTC	CSVGTSGRVGNEQFF
NA	TRBV2	few	TRBJ1-2	TGTGCCAGCATTCCTCTTGACAGTCCGAACTATGGCTACACCTTC	CASIPLDSPNYGYTF
TRBD2	TRBV10-2	few	TRBJ2-1	TGCGCCAGCAGTGAGTCCACGGGACTAGCCTCCTACAATGAGCAGTTCTTC	CASSESTGLASYNEQFF
NA	TRBV10-3	few	TRBJ1-1	TGTGCCATCTCTACCGGACAGCAGAGATACACTGAAGCTTTCTTT	CAISTGQQRYTEAFF
TRBD2	TRBV6-5	few	TRBJ2-7	TGTGCCAGCAGTTACGGGACTAGCGTCTCCTACGAGCAGTACTTC	CASSYGTSVSYEQYF
NA	TRBV7-3	NA	TRBJ2-3	TGTGCCAGCAGTTCACAGGGCTCGTCGGGGACAGATACGCAGTATTTT	CASSSQGSSGTDTQYF
TRBD1	TRBV10-3	NA	TRBJ1-1	TGTGCCATCAGTACAGGGGCGAACACTGAAGCTTTCTTT	CAISTGANTEAFF
NA	TRBV2	few	TRBJ1-4	TGTGCCAGCATCGACCCGGGACTTAATGAAAAACTGTTTTTT	CASIDPGLNEKLFF